The next 13 T cell receptor beta chains were all read from a single sample in a study of shared clonotypes between healthy human individuals. TCRdb's table, derived via immunoSEQ multiplex PCR, lists solely in-frame clones and lacks some. The table shows approximately 710,000 clones, with about 92% occurring only once. Sequencing used memory CD8+ T cells from PBMCs. Subset indicated: CD45RO+ cells pooled with CCR7-negative TemRA cells. Receptors originate from a man younger than 35 in good health. Some clones in this sample may be carry-over from other donors' samples.

This chain connects TRBV7-9 to TRBJ2-1, with unresolved D. Germline CDR1 reads SEHNR; CDR2 reads FQNEAQ (reference sequence). V lost 5 bases to trimming and J lost 0 bases, with 8 bases between them. This CDR3 contains 14 residues. The CDR3 bases are TGTGCCAGCAGCCCCCTGTACTCCTACAATGAGCAGTTCTTC. It encodes CASSPLYSYNEQFF.

Only one count was recorded for this clone. This chain joins TRBV7-9 and TRBJ1-1; no clear D. V was trimmed by 5 bases and J by 8 bases, leaving 12 bases between them. The CDR3 is 12 residues long. CDR1 and CDR2 from the germline V gene are SEHNR and FQNEAQ (reference sequence). The CDR3 sequence: CASSPRTMEAFF. The CDR3 DNA reads TGTGCCAGCAGCCCTAGGACCATGGAAGCTTTCTTT.

As concerns this clone: A far larger clone is a single base away, which makes a read error likely. Other nucleotide sequences from this sample produce the same CDR3. The genes are TRBV5-4 and TRBJ2-3, with D unresolved. Trimming took 2 bases from V and 2 from J, leaving 6 bases between them. The CDR3 extends over 13 amino acids. CDR1 and CDR2 from the germline V gene are SGHNT and YYREEE (reference sequence). DNA for the CDR3: TGTGCCAGCAGCTTAGAGCCCACAGATACGCAGTATTTT. Translating it yields CASSLEPTDTQYF.

The CDR3 region is CASSDSWRSPYNEQFF. In DNA form, the CDR3 reads TGTGCCAGCAGTGACTCGTGGCGGAGCCCCTACAATGAGCAGTTCTTC. The chain links TRBV6-4 to TRBJ2-1; no clear D gene. Germline V gene sequence: CDR1 MRHNA, CDR2 SNTAGT. CDR3 length: 16 amino acids. V was cut by 0 bases and J by 2 bases, with 11 bases left in between.

The chain is built from TRBV9 and TRBJ2-2; D is unresolved. CDR1 and CDR2 from the germline V gene are SGDLS and YYNGEE. V was cut by 3 bases and J by 1 base, with 10 bases left in between. This CDR3 has 15 amino acids. The CDR3 protein is CASSDLGGNTGELFF. CDR3 bases: TGTGCCAGCAGCGACCTTGGTGGGAACACCGGGGAGCTGTTTTTT.

The genes are TRBV19 and TRBJ2-3, with TRBD2 matching 7 bases. CDR1 and CDR2 (germline): LNHDA, SQIVND (reference sequence). This CDR3 has 13 residues. The V gene end was trimmed by 7 bases and the J gene end by 4 bases; junction bases not matched to a gene: 5. CDR3 nucleotide sequence: TGTGCCAGTACTTCTAGCGGTGCAGATACGCAGTATTTT. Its protein product is CASTSSGADTQYF.

This clone was picked up a small number of times. CDR3 coding DNA: TGCGCCAGCAGCCAGCGCAGGGGGCTCGACACTGAAGCTTTCTTT. As protein: CASSQRRGLDTEAFF. The chain links TRBV4-1 to TRBJ1-1, with 8 positions matching TRBD1. The CDR3 has 15 amino acids. The germline V gene has CDR1 MGHRA and CDR2 YSYEKL. After removal of 3 bases from V and 3 bases from J, the junction contained 6 bases not matched to a gene.

J is TRBJ1-4 and V is TRBV7-9; D is possibly TRBD1 (5 bases). Germline lookup yields CDR1 SEHNR and CDR2 FQNEAQ (reference sequence). The V and J ends lost 2 bases and 8 bases respectively, with 24 bases between them. The CDR3 runs 18 residues. The CDR3 DNA is TGTGCCAGCAGCTTATCTGAGACAGTAGGAGGTTTCGGCGAAAAACTGTTTTTT. Translated: CASSLSETVGGFGEKLFF.

V and J are TRBV25-1 and TRBJ1-4; tentative D call: TRBD1 (5 bases). Germline lookup yields CDR1 MGHDK and CDR2 SYGVNS. CDR3 length equals 17 residues. The V gene lost 3 bases and the J gene lost 1 base, with 15 bases spanning the gap. The CDR3 DNA follows: TGTGCCAGCAGTGATGCCTATGGGGGGGAAACTAATGAAAAACTGTTTTTT. This translates into CASSDAYGGETNEKLFF.

The rearrangement uses TRBV7-8 and TRBJ2-3; no clear D gene. The CDR3 spans 15 residues. The germline gives CDR1 SGHVS, CDR2 FQNEAQ. Between the trimmed V and J ends, which lost 2 bases and 2 bases, there was a span of 11 bases. For the CDR3, the DNA is TGTGCCAGCAGCTTACCCCCCCGGGCCACAGATACGCAGTATTTT. This encodes CASSLPPRATDTQYF.

This clone was counted once. This chain links TRBV7-6 with TRBJ1-6; D ambiguous. CDR1 is SGHVS and CDR2 is FNYEAQ in the germline V gene. The CDR3 totals 18 residues. V lost 0 bases, J lost 7 bases, and 19 bases lay in between. The CDR3 nucleotides are TGTGCCAGCAGCTTAGCGCCTGGGCCGCCAACTCTCAATTCACCCCTCCACTTT. Protein: CASSLAPGPPTLNSPLHF.

The chain combines TRBV4-1 with TRBJ2-1, with no clear D. Germline CDR1 MGHRA, CDR2 YSYEKL. The CDR3 contains 14 residues. V was shortened by 8 bases and J by 7 bases, with 18 bases between the two germline ends. CDR3 nucleotide sequence: TGCGCCAGCCGACCGGCGGTTTGGTGGAATGAGCAGTTCTTC. Its translation: CASRPAVWWNEQFF.

CDR3 sequence reads: CASSAPGTGKPEQYF. The CDR3 nucleotides read TGTGCCAGCAGCGCTCCCGGGACAGGGAAGCCCGAGCAGTACTTC. The rearrangement joins TRBV11-2 to TRBJ2-7, with 9 bases that match TRBD1. The CDR3 is 15 residues long. Germline CDR1 is SGHAT and CDR2 is FQNNGV. The V segment lost 5 bases and the J segment 6 bases; nucleotides outside the gene matches: 11.